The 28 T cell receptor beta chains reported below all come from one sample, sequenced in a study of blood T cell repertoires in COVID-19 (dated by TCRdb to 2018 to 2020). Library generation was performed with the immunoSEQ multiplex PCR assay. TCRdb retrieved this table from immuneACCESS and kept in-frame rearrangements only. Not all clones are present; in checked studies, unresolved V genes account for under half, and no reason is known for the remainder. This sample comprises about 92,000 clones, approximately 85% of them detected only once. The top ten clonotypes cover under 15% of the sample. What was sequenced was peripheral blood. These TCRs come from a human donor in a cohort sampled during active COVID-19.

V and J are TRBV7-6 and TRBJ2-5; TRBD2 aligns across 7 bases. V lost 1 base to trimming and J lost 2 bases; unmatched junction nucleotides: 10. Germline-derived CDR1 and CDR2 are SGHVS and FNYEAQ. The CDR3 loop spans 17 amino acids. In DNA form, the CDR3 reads TGTGCCAGCAGCTTAGAGTGGGCGGGAGCCTCACAAGAGACCCAGTACTTC. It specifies CASSLEWAGASQETQYF.

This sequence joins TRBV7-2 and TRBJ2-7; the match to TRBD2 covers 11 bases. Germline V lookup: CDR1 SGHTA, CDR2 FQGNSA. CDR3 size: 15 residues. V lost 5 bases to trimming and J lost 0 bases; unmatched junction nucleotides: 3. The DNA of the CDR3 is TGTGCCAGCAGCCACGGACTAGCGGGCTCCTACGAGCAGTACTTC. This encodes CASSHGLAGSYEQYF. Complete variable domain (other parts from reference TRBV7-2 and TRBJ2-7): GAGVSQSPSNKVTEKGKDVELRCDPISGHTALYWYRQSLGQGLEFLIYFQGNSAPDKSGLPSDRFSAERTGGSVSTLTIQRTQQEDSAVYLCASSHGLAGSYEQYFGPGTRLTVT.

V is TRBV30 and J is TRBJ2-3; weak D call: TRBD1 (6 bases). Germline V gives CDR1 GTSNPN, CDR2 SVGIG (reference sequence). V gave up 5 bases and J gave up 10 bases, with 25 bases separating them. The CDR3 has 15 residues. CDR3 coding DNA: TGTGCCTGGTACCAGTACACCCAATATTCAGGGGCGCAGTATTTT. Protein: CAWYQYTQYSGAQYF.

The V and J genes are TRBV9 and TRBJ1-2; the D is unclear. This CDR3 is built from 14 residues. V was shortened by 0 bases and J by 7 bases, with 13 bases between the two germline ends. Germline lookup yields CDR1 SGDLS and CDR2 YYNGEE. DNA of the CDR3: TGTGCCAGCAGCGTAGGAGGCAGTACGGCTGGCTACACCTTC. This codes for CASSVGGSTAGYTF. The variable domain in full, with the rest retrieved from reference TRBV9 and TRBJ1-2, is DSGVTQTPKHLITATGQRVTLRCSPRSGDLSVYWYQQSLDQGLQFLIQYYNGEERAKGNILERFSAQQFPDLHSELNLSSLELGDSALYFCASSVGGSTAGYTFGSGTRLTVV.

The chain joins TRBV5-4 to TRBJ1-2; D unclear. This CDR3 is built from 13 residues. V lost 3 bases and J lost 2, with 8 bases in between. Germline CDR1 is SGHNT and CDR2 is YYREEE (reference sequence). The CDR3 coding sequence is TGTGCCAGCAGCTCCAACACCAACTATGGCTACACCTTC. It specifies CASSSNTNYGYTF. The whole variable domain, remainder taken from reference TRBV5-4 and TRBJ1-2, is ETGVTQSPTHLIKTRGQQVTLRCSSQSGHNTVSWYQQALGQGPQFIFQYYREEENGRGNFPPRFSGLQFPNYSSELNVNALELDDSALYLCASSSNTNYGYTFGSGTRLTVV.

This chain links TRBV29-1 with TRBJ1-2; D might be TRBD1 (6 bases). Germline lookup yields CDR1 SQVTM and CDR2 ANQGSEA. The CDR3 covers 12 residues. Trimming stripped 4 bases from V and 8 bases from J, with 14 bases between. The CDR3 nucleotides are TGCAGCGTTGGACAGGACGGCGGAGGCTACACCTTC. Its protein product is CSVGQDGGGYTF.

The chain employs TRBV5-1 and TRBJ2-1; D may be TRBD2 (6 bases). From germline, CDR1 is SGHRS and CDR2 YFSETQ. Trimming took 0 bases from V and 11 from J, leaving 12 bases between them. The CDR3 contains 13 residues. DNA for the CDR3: TGCGCCAGCAGCTTGGGGACGGCGGGGCAGCAGTTCTTC. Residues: CASSLGTAGQQFF.

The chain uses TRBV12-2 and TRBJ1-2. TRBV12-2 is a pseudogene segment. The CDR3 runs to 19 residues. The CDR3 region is CASRLIFDVRLRPNYGYTF. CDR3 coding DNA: TGTGCAAGTCGCTTAATCTTCGACGTACGCTTGAGGCCTAACTATGGCTACACCTTC.

CDR3: CASSPPLQDNEQFF. The DNA of the CDR3 is TGCGCCAGCAGCCCGCCCCTCCAGGACAATGAGCAGTTCTTC. V usage is TRBV4-1 and J usage is TRBJ2-1; D unclear. CDR1 is MGHRA and CDR2 is YSYEKL in the germline V gene. This CDR3 contains 14 residues. Trimming cost V 4 bases and J 5 bases, with 12 bases left between them.

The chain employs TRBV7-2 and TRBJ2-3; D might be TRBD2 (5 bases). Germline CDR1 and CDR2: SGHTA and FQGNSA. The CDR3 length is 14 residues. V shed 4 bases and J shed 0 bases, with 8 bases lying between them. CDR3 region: CASSSDLSTDTQYF. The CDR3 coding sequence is TGTGCCAGCAGCTCGGACTTGAGCACAGATACGCAGTATTTT.

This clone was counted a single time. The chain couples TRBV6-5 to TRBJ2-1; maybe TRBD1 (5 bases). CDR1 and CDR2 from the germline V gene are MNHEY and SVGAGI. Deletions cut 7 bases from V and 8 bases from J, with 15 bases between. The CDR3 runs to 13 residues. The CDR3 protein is CASMSPRGHEQFF. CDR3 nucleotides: TGTGCCAGCATGTCCCCAAGGGGCCATGAGCAGTTCTTC.

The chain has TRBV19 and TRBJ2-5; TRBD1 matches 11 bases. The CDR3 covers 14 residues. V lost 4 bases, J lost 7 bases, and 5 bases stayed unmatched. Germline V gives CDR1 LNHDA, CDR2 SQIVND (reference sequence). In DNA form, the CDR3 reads TGTGCCAGTAGTACGCCGGGACAGGGGGGGACCCAGTACTTC. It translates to CASSTPGQGGTQYF. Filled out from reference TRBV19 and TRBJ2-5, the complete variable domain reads DGGITQSPKYLFRKEGQNVTLSCEQNLNHDAMYWYRQDPGQGLRLIYYSQIVNDFQKGDIAEGYSVSREKKESFPLTVTSAQKNPTAFYLCASSTPGQGGTQYFGPGTRLLVL.

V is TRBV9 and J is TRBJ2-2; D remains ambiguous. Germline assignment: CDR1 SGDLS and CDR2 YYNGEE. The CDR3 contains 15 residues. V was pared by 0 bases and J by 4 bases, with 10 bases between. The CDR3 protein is CASSVGSRLTGELFF. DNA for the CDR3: TGTGCCAGCAGCGTAGGATCCCGACTCACCGGGGAGCTGTTTTTT.

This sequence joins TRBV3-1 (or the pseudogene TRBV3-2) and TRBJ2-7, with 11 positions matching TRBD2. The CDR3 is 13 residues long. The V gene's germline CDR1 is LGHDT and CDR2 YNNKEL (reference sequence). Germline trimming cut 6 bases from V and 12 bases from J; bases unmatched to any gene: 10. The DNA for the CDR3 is TGTGCCAGCAGGGTTAGCGGGGGGGCCGGTCTGTACTTC. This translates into CASRVSGGAGLYF.

Here the CDR3 reads CASSSTRASYQETQYF. The DNA for the CDR3 is TGTGCCAGCAGTTCTACTAGGGCCTCGTACCAAGAGACCCAGTACTTC. The V gene is TRBV27, the J gene TRBJ2-5, with D tentatively TRBD2 (5 bases). CDR3 size: 16 residues. Trimming left V 4 bases short and J 0 bases short, with 15 bases between. CDR1 is MNHEY, CDR2 SMNVEV, per germline (reference sequence).

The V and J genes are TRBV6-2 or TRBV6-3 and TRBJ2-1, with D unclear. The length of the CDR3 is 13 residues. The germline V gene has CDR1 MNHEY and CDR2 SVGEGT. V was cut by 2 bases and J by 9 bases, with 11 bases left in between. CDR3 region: CASSYGPAGEQFF. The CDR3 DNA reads TGTGCCAGCAGTTACGGGCCAGCAGGTGAGCAGTTCTTC.

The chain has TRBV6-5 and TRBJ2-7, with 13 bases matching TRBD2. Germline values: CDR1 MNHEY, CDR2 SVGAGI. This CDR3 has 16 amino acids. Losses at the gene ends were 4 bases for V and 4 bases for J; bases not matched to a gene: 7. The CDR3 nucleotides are TGTGCCAGCAGTTCGTGGACTAGCGGGAGAGGGTACGAGCAGTACTTC. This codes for CASSSWTSGRGYEQYF.

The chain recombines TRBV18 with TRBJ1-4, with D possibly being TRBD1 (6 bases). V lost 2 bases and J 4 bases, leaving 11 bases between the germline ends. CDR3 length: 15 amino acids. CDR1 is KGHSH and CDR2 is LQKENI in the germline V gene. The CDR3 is CASSPAGVVNEKLFF. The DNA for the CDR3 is TGTGCCAGCTCACCAGCAGGGGTCGTTAATGAAAAACTGTTTTTT. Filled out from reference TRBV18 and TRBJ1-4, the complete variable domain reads NAGVMQNPRHLVRRRGQEARLRCSPMKGHSHVYWYRQLPEEGLKFMVYLQKENIIDESGMPKERFSAEFPKEGPSILRIQQVVRGDSAAYFCASSPAGVVNEKLFFGSGTQLSVL.

This CDR3 is CASSSLGVAHTEAFF. CDR3 nucleotides: TGTGCCAGCAGCTCCCTTGGTGTGGCCCACACTGAAGCTTTCTTT. J is TRBJ1-1 and V is TRBV5-4; D uncertain. V dropped 3 bases and J dropped 3 bases, with 15 bases sitting between them. Germline V gene data show CDR1 as SGHNT and CDR2 as YYREEE (reference sequence). This CDR3 is 15 amino acids long.

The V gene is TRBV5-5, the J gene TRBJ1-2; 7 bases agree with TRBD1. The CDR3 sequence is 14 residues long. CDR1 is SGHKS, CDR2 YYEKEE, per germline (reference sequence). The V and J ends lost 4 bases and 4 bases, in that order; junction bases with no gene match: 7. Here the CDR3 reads CASSLTGDVYGYTF. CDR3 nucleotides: TGTGCCAGCAGCCTTACAGGGGACGTCTATGGCTACACCTTC.

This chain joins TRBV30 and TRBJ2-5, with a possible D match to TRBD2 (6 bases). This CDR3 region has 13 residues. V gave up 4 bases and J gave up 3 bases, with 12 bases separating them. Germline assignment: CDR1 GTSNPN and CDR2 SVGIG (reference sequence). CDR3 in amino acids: CAWKGGGKETQYF. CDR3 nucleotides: TGTGCCTGGAAAGGTGGAGGGAAAGAGACCCAGTACTTC.

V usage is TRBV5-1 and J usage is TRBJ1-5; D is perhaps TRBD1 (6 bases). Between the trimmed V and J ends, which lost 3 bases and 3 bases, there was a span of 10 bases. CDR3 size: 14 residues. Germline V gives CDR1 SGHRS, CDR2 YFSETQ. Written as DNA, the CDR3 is TGCGCCAGCAGCTCCACAGGGCCCAATCAGCCCCAGCATTTT. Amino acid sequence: CASSSTGPNQPQHF.

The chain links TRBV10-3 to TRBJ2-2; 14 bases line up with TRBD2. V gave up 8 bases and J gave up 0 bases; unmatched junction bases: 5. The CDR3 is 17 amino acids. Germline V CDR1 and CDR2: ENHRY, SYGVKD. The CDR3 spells CAISGTSGGSNTGELFF. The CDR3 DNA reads TGTGCCATCTCAGGGACTAGCGGGGGCTCGAACACCGGGGAGCTGTTTTTT.

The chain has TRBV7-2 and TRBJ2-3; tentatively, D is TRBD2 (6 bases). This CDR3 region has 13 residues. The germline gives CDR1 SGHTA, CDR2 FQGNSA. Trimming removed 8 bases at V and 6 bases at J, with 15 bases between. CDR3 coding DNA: TGTGCCAGCCAAGAACTAGCTTCGGATACGCAGTATTTT. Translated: CASQELASDTQYF.

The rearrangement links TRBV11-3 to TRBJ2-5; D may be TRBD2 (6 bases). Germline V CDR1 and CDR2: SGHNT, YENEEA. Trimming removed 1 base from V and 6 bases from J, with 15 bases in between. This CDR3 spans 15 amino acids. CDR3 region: CASSLGMAGIKTQYF. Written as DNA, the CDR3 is TGTGCCAGCAGCTTAGGAATGGCGGGAATCAAGACCCAGTACTTC.

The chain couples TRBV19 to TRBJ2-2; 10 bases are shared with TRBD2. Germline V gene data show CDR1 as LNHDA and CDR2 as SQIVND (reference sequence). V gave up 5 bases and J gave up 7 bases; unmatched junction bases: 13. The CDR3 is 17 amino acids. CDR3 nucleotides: TGTGCCAGTAGTGATCGTCCGAGCGGGAGGGGAAACGGGGAGCTGTTTTTT. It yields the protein CASSDRPSGRGNGELFF.

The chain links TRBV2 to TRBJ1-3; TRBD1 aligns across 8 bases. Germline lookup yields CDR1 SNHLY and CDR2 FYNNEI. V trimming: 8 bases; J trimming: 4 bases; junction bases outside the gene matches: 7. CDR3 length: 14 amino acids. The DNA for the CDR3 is TGTGCCAGCTCCTGGGGGGACAGGGGAAACACCATATATTTT. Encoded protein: CASSWGDRGNTIYF. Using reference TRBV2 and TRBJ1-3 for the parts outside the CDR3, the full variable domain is EPEVTQTPSHQVTQMGQEVILRCVPISNHLYFYWYRQILGQKVEFLVSFYNNEISEKSEIFDDQFSVERPDGSNFTLKIRSTKLEDSAMYFCASSWGDRGNTIYFGEGSWLTVV.

The CDR3 protein is CASSTALAGLQSTDTQYF. The CDR3 DNA reads TGTGCCAGCAGCACCGCACTAGCGGGGCTCCAAAGCACAGATACGCAGTATTTT. This chain connects TRBV6-2 or TRBV6-3 to TRBJ2-3; the match to TRBD2 covers 10 bases. The V and J ends lost 6 bases and 0 bases, in that order; junction bases with no gene match: 12. CDR1 is MNHEY, CDR2 SVGEGT, per germline. There are 18 residues in the CDR3.